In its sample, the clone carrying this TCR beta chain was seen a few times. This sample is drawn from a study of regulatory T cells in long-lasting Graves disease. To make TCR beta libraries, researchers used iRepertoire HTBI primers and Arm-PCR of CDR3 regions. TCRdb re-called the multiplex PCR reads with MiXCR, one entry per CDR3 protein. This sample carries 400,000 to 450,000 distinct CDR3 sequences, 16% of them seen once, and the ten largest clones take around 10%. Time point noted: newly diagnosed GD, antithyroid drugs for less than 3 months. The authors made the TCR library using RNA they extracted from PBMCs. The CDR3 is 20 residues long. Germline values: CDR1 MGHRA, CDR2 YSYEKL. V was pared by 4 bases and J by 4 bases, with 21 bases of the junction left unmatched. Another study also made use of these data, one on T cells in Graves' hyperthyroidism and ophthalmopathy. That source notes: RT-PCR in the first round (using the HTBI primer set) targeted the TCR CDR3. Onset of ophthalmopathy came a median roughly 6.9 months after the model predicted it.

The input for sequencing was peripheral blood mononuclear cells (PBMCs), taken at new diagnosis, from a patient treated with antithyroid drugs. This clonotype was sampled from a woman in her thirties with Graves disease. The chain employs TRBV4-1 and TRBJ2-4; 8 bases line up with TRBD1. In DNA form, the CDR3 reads TGCGCCAGCAGCCGGGCAACGGGACAGGTTAGCGGAAATGGAAAAAACATTCAGTACTTC. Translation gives CASSRATGQVSGNGKNIQYF.